The present T cell receptor (beta chain) was sequenced within a study of blood T cell repertoires in COVID-19. This study enrolled people aged about 18 to 100 from around 26 US geographic areas. Each participant's cohort was designated according to participant-reported clinical history. Assay used: immunoSEQ multiplex PCR; TCRdb lists only in-frame clones, some missing. The data contain a few hundred thousand clones, 80% to 90% of them singletons. The CDR3 is 14 amino acids. The V and J ends lost 3 bases and 3 bases respectively, with 12 bases between them. Looked up from germline, CDR1 is SGHNT and CDR2 is YYREEE (reference sequence).

Input material: PBMCs or T cells enriched from blood (not recorded which). The clonotype comes from a woman aged 40-49 years with acute COVID-19. V usage is TRBV5-4 and J usage is TRBJ2-5; D might be TRBD1 (6 bases). CDR3 DNA sequence: TGTGCCAGCAGCTCAGGACAGCGTAAAGAGACCCAGTACTTC. This gives the protein CASSSGQRKETQYF.